The rows below give T cell receptor beta chains drawn from one sample of a study of Ad26.COV2.S vaccination and SARS-CoV-2 variants. Only in-frame clones appear in the TCRdb table, and some are missing; sequencing was by immunoSEQ multiplex PCR. The sample lists about 350,000 clones; around 89% were seen once. Sequencing was performed on peripheral blood, taken in a trial of Ad26.COV2.S vaccine versus placebo. These receptors all come from a person between 18 and 65 years old who received the Ad26.COV2.S COVID-19 vaccine or a placebo. Both conserved end residues are part of each CDR3. The D gene is left open where the match is weak. Size is stated for part of the rows, as once, few or many counts, or as a class when the clone is expanded.

CDR3 | DNA | D | V | size | J
CSVEFGNRGTGELFF | TGCAGCGTTGAATTTGGAAACAGGGGAACCGGGGAGCTGTTTTTT | TRBD1 | TRBV29-1 | NA | TRBJ2-2
CASSYTGMNSPLHF | TGTGCCAGCAGCTATACAGGGATGAATTCACCCCTCCACTTT | NA | TRBV5-6 | once | TRBJ1-6
CASSPPGDEEAFF | TGTGCCAGTAGCCCACCCGGGGACGAAGAGGCTTTCTTT | NA | TRBV19 | once | TRBJ1-1
CASSLGAGRSNTEAFF | TGTGCCAGCAGCTTAGGGGCAGGGAGGTCGAACACTGAAGCTTTCTTT | NA | TRBV7-2 | NA | TRBJ1-1
CASSTSSGYHEKLFF | TGCGCCAGCAGCACCTCATCGGGGTACCATGAAAAACTGTTTTTT | NA | TRBV4-1 | NA | TRBJ1-4
CASRALLSYEQYF | TGCGCCAGCAGGGCGCTACTCTCCTACGAGCAGTACTTC | NA | TRBV5-1 | NA | TRBJ2-7
CASSPGTGFNTEAFF | TGTGCCAGCAGCCCGGGGACAGGATTCAACACTGAAGCTTTCTTT | TRBD1 | TRBV3-1/TRBV3-2 | NA | TRBJ1-1
CASGGQGAEKPSYEQYF | TGTGCCAGCGGGGGACAGGGGGCGGAAAAACCCTCCTACGAGCAGTACTTC | TRBD1 | TRBV6-4 | NA | TRBJ2-7
CASSLGTGAEAFF | TGTGCCAGCAGCTTGGGGACAGGGGCTGAAGCTTTCTTT | TRBD1 | TRBV5-6 | NA | TRBJ1-1
CASEGRGRRGEGYGYTF | TGTGCCAGCGAGGGACGTGGGCGCCGCGGGGAGGGCTATGGCTACACCTTC | NA | TRBV19 | NA | TRBJ1-2
CASSPSGTGGAVSGYTF | TGTGCCAGTAGTCCTTCCGGGACAGGGGGCGCGGTGTCCGGCTACACCTTC | TRBD1 | TRBV19 | NA | TRBJ1-2
CASSEVGANVLTF | TGTGCCAGCAGTGAAGTTGGGGCCAACGTCCTGACTTTC | NA | TRBV25-1 | once | TRBJ2-6
CASSLDGTNYGYTF | TGTGCCAGCAGTTTAGACGGAACTAACTATGGCTACACCTTC | NA | TRBV27 | NA | TRBJ1-2
CASSSTGGSFGYTF | TGTGCCAGCAGTTCCACAGGGGGCAGTTTTGGCTACACCTTC | TRBD1 | TRBV6-6 | NA | TRBJ1-2
CASRRYSNQPQHF | TGTGCCAGTCGACGGTATAGCAATCAGCCCCAGCATTTT | NA | TRBV19 | NA | TRBJ1-5
CASSIDPTAGEGYTF | TGTGCCAGTAGTATAGACCCGACCGCGGGGGAAGGCTACACCTTC | NA | TRBV19 | NA | TRBJ1-2
CASSRAGLAGPDTQYF | TGCGCCAGCAGCCGAGCGGGACTAGCGGGACCAGATACGCAGTATTTT | TRBD2 | TRBV4-1 | NA | TRBJ2-3
CASSLSQGIISGANVLTF | TGTGCCAGCAGTTTATCCCAGGGGATTATCTCTGGGGCCAACGTCCTGACTTTC | NA | TRBV27 | few | TRBJ2-6
CASSPLGPYSNQPQHF | TGTGCCAGCAGTCCCCTCGGACCATATAGCAATCAGCCCCAGCATTTT | NA | TRBV6-2/TRBV6-3 | NA | TRBJ1-5
CASSPSGWARQGAFSGNTIYF | TGTGCCAGCAGTCCCTCCGGATGGGCAAGACAGGGGGCCTTCTCTGGAAACACCATATATTTT | TRBD1 | TRBV28 | NA | TRBJ1-3
CASSLYSGVMNTEAFF | TGTGCCAGCAGCTTGTATTCTGGGGTGATGAACACTGAAGCTTTCTTT | NA | TRBV5-4 | NA | TRBJ1-1
CASSLWTDLSPLHF | TGCGCCAGCAGCCTCTGGACAGATTTATCACCCCTCCACTTT | NA | TRBV5-1 | NA | TRBJ1-6
CASSLQGRNTEAFF | TGTGCCAGCAGCTTACAGGGGAGAAACACTGAAGCTTTCTTT | NA | TRBV7-9 | NA | TRBJ1-1
CASSLLGGDGIQYF | TGCGCCAGCAGCTTGTTAGGTGGGGACGGCATTCAGTACTTC | NA | TRBV5-1 | NA | TRBJ2-4
CASSLPGNSHEQYF | TGCGCCAGCAGCCTACCAGGGAATTCCCACGAGCAGTACTTC | NA | TRBV4-1 | NA | TRBJ2-7
CASSSGTGWGNTDTQYF | TGCGCCAGCAGCTCCGGGACAGGGTGGGGGAACACAGATACGCAGTATTTT | TRBD1 | TRBV5-1 | NA | TRBJ2-3
CASSRGTGQGGTPLHF | TGTGCCAGTAGTAGAGGAACGGGACAGGGGGGGACACCCCTCCACTTT | TRBD1 | TRBV19 | NA | TRBJ1-6
CARYREALSYEQYF | TGTGCCAGATACAGGGAGGCTCTATCCTACGAGCAGTACTTC | NA | TRBV28 | once | TRBJ2-7
CATSVQDTQYF | TGTGCCACCAGTGTTCAAGATACGCAGTATTTT | NA | TRBV24-1 | NA | TRBJ2-3
CASSRSLAGGQETQYF | TGTGCCAGCAGCCGCAGTCTAGCGGGGGGCCAAGAGACCCAGTACTTC | TRBD2 | TRBV5-4 | NA | TRBJ2-5
CASSLDPAYEQYF | TGTGCCAGCAGCTTAGACCCGGCCTACGAGCAGTACTTC | NA | TRBV7-9 | NA | TRBJ2-7
CASSWTGRNTEAFF | TGTGCCAGCAGCTGGACAGGAAGAAACACTGAAGCTTTCTTT | TRBD1 | TRBV11-1 | NA | TRBJ1-1
CASRIGSSGGTGELFF | TGTGCCAGTAGGATAGGGTCCAGCGGGGGGACCGGGGAGCTGTTTTTT | TRBD2 | TRBV19 | NA | TRBJ2-2
CASSSRRRGTGEQYF | TGCGCCAGCAGCTCCCGGCGACGAGGCACGGGCGAGCAGTACTTC | NA | TRBV5-1 | NA | TRBJ2-7
CASSLYRGFNYGYTF | TGTGCCAGCAGCTTATACAGGGGATTCAACTATGGCTACACCTTC | TRBD1 | TRBV7-8 | once | TRBJ1-2
CASSLQGPLNSPLHF | TGTGCCAGCAGCCTACAGGGTCCGTTGAATTCACCCCTCCACTTT | NA | TRBV5-4 | NA | TRBJ1-6
CASSYSQGIGTDTQYF | TGTGCCAGCAGTTACTCGCAGGGGATAGGCACAGATACGCAGTATTTT | NA | TRBV6-5 | NA | TRBJ2-3
CASSFGTLQDAEAFF | TGCGCCAGCAGCTTTGGGACACTCCAAGACGCTGAAGCTTTCTTT | NA | TRBV5-1 | NA | TRBJ1-1